This T cell receptor (beta chain) is from a study of blood T cell repertoires in COVID-19. Study-wide background: Spain, Italy and the United States supplied samples that represented acute and convalescent COVID-19. PBMCs, B-cell-depleted T cells, or T cells were the source of the cDNA or gDNA that made up the material.

Per the original methods: Amplification from reference gene primers served as the basis for estimated nucleated cell counts. The protocol was immunoSEQ multiplex PCR, while the TCRdb copy is restricted to in-frame clones and leaves out a portion. V, J and clone size reflect that table, while D and trimming were determined from the DNA. The sample includes more than 85,000 clones, 88% of them seen just once. The origin of this receptor is a woman between 50 and 59 years old with acute or convalescent COVID-19. Sequenced input: peripheral blood.

In nucleotides, the CDR3 is TGTGCCAGCAGCCTCCGGACAGGGAGCTACACCGGGGAGCTGTTTTTT. It codes for CASSLRTGSYTGELFF. The chain is built from TRBV11-1 and TRBJ2-2; TRBD1 agrees at 8 bases. V dropped 5 bases and J dropped 3; count of bases not matched to a gene: 8. Germline V CDR1 and CDR2: SGHAT, FQDESV (reference sequence). The CDR3 has 16 residues.